This TCR beta chain appears in the sequencing data of a study of blood T cell repertoires in COVID-19. About the research overall: Specimens from acute and convalescent COVID-19 originated in the United States, Italy and Spain.

The protocol was immunoSEQ multiplex PCR, while the TCRdb copy is restricted to in-frame clones and leaves out a portion. This table holds fewer than 150,000 clones, 60% to 85% found once. The CDR3 extends over 14 amino acids. Trimming took 1 base from V and 4 from J, leaving 12 bases between them. Germline CDR1 is SGDLS and CDR2 is YYNGEE. The clonotype comes from a man between 65 and 85 years old with acute or convalescent COVID-19. The chain recombines TRBV9 with TRBJ2-7; D gene uncertain. The sequenced sample was peripheral blood. This CDR3 is CASSVTPQMYEQYF. CDR3 nucleotides: TGTGCCAGCAGCGTAACCCCCCAGATGTACGAGCAGTACTTC.